Sequencing of this TCR beta chain was carried out in a study of cytomegalovirus exposure and HLA in healthy donors. PCR primers comprised 60 Vbeta and 13 Jbeta primers. The repertoire was sequenced with immunoSEQ multiplex PCR; TCRdb's copy has only in-frame clones and lacks some. The data contain about 98,000 clones, about four fifths of them singletons. Study-wide points: Among the CMV-associated chains, three were confirmed in vitro as specific for CMV antigens. A later analysis found most CMV-associated TCR beta chains apparently HLA-restricted.

For this clone: Antigen unknown.

V was clipped by 2 bases and J by 2 bases, with 20 bases between them. Germline assignment: CDR1 SGHKS and CDR2 YYEKEE (reference sequence). The CDR3 contains 18 residues. The chain employs TRBV5-5 and TRBJ1-5; D not resolved. The TCR was taken from a female donor in good health and CMV-seropositive. The sequencing sample was made of PBMCs. CDR3 coding DNA: TGTGCCAGCAGCTTCTTCCTGACCCGGGTAAGCGGCAATCAGCCCCAGCATTTT. This translates into CASSFFLTRVSGNQPQHF. Full variable domain (rest looked up from reference TRBV5-5 and TRBJ1-5): DAGVTQSPTHLIKTRGQQVTLRCSPISGHKSVSWYQQVLGQGPQFIFQYYEKEERGRGNFPDRFSARQFPNYSSELNVNALLLGDSALYLCASSFFLTRVSGNQPQHFGDGTRLSIL.